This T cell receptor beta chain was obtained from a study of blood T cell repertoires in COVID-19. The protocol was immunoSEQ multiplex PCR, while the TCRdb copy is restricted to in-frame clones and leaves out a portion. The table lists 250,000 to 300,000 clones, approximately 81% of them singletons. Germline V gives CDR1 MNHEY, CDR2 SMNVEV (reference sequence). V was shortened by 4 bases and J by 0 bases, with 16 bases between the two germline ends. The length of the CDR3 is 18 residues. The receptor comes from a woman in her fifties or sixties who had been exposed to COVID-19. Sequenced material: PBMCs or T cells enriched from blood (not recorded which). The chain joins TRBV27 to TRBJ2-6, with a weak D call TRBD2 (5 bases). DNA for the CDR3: TGTGCCAGCAGTTACGCAGGTACGGGGATCTCTGGGGCCAACGTCCTGACTTTC. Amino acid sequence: CASSYAGTGISGANVLTF.